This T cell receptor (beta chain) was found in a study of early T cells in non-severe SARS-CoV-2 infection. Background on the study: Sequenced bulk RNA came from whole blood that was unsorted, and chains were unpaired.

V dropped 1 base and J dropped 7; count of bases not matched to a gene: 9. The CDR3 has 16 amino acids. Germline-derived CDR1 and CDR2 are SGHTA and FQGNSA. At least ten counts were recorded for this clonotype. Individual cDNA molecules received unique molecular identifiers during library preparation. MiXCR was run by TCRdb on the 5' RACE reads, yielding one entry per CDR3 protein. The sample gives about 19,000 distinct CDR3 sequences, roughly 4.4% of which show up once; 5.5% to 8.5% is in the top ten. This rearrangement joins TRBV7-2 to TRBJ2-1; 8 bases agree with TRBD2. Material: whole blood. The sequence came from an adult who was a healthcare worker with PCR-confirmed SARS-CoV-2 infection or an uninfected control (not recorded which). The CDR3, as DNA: TGTGCCAGCAGCTTAGTTTTCGCTAGCGGGCAAAATGAGCAGTTCTTC. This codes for CASSLVFASGQNEQFF.